This TCR beta chain derives from a study of T cell responses to AZD1222 COVID-19 vaccine. Study information: Second-dose timings of about 4 or about 12 weeks were pooled.

Findings and limits, study-wide: Donor demographics were predominantly white British with a female majority; clonal diversity may be underestimated.

The table came from immunoSEQ multiplex PCR; TCRdb's copy has only in-frame clones and leaves some out. The data contain about 150,000 clones, about 85% of them singletons. From germline, CDR1 is SQVTM and CDR2 ANQGSEA. CDR3 size: 13 residues. V was shortened by 7 bases and J by 4 bases, with 14 bases between the two germline ends. To note about this clone: Its antigen remains unknown.

The sequence derives from an adult in good health. The rearrangement links TRBV29-1 to TRBJ1-3; D is unresolved. Source: peripheral blood, taken on day 0 of AZD1222 vaccination. CDR3 sequence (DNA): TGCAGCGCCGAGTCGGCAGCCGGAAACACCATATATTTT. Translating gives CSAESAAGNTIYF.